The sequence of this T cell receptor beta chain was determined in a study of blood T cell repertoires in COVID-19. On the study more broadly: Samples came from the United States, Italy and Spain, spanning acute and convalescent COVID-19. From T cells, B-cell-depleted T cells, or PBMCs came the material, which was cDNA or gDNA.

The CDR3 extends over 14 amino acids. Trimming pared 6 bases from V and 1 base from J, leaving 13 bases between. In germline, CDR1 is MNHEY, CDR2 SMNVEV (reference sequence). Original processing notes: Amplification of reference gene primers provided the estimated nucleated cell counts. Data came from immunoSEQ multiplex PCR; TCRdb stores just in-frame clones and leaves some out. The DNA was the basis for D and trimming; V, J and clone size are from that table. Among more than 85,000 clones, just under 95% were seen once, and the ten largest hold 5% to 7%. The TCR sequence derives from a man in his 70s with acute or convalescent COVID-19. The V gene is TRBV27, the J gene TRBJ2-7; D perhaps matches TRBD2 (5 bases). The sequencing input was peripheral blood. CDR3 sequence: CASSRLPGSYEQYF. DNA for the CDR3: TGTGCCAGCAGCCGTCTCCCGGGGTCCTACGAGCAGTACTTC.